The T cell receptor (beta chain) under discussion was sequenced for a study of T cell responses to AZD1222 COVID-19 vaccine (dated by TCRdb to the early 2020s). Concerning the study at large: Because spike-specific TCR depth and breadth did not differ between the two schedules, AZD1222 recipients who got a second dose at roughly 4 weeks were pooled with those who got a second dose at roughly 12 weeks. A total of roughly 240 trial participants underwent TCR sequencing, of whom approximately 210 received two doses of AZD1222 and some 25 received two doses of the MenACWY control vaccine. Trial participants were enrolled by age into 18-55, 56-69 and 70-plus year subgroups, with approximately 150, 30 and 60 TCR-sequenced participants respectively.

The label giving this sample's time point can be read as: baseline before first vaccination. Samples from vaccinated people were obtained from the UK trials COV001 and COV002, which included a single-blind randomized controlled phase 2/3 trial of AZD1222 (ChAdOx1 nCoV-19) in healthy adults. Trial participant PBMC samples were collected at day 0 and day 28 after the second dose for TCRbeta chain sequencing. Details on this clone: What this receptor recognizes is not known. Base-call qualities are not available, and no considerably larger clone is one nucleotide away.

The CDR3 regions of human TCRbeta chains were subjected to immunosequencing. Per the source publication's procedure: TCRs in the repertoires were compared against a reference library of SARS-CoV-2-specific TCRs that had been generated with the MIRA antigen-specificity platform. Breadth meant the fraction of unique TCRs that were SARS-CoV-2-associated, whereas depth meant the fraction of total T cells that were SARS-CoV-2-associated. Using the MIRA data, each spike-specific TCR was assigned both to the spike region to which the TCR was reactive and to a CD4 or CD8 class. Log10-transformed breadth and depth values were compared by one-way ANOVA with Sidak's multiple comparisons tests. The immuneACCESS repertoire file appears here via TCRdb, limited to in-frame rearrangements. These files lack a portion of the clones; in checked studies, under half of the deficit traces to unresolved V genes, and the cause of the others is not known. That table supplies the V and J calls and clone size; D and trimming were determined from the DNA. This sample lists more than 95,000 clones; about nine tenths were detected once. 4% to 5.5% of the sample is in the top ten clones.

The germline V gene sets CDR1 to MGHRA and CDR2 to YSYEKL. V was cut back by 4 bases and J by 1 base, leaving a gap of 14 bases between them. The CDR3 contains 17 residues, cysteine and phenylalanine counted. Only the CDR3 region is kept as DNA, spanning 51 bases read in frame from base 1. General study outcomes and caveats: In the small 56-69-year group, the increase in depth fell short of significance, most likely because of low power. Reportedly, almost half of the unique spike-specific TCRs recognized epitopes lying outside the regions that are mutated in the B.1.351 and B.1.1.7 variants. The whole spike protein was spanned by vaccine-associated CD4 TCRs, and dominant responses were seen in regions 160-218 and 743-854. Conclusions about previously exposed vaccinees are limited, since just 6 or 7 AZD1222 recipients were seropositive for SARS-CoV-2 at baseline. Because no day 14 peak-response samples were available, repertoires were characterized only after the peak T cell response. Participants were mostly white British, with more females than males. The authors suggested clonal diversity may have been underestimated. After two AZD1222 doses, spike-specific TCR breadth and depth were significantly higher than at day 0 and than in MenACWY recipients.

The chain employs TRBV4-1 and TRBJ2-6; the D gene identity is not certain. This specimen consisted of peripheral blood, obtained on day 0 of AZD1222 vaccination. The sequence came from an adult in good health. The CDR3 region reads CASSLGPVRSGANVLTF. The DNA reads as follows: TGCGCCAGCAGCCTGGGCCCAGTCAGGTCTGGGGCCAACGTCCTGACTTTC.